This is a list of T cell receptor beta chains from one sample in a study of shared clonotypes between healthy human individuals. TCRdb keeps only in-frame clones here, not all; method: immunoSEQ multiplex PCR. In the table there are about 1.5 million clones, 95% to 99% of which are singletons. The sequenced sample was naive CD4+ T cells sorted from blood. The source is a man aged 25-45 years in good health. Each CDR3 is given with its conserved first and last residue. Each record gives: V gene, J gene, clone size, D gene, CDR3 DNA, CDR3 protein. D genes are given only for firm matches. Part of the rows lack a size; the others show once, few, many or a class for expanded clones.

V: TRBV5-4
J: TRBJ2-1
size: -
D: TRBD2
DNA: TGTGCCAGCAGCCCCGGACTAGCGGAATACAATGAGCAGTTCTTC
CDR3: CASSPGLAEYNEQFF

V: TRBV15
J: TRBJ2-2
size: -
D: -
DNA: TGTGCCACCAGCAGAGATCGGCAGAACACCGGGGAGCTGTTTTTT
CDR3: CATSRDRQNTGELFF

V: TRBV29-1
J: TRBJ2-3
size: -
D: -
DNA: TGCAGCGTTAGGGGGAGTATTACAGATACGCAGTATTTT
CDR3: CSVRGSITDTQYF

V: TRBV11-2
J: TRBJ2-3
size: -
D: -
DNA: TGTGCCAGCAGGTCCCGTGGGGGCCTACCAGATACGCAGTATTTT
CDR3: CASRSRGGLPDTQYF

V: TRBV7-2
J: TRBJ2-7
size: -
D: TRBD2
DNA: TGTGCCAGCAGCCCAAAGAGCGGGAGTACTGTCGAGCAGTACTTC
CDR3: CASSPKSGSTVEQYF

V: TRBV5-4
J: TRBJ2-1
size: -
D: -
DNA: TGTGCCAGCAGCTTAAAGACGGGACAAGTTGAGCAGTTCTTC
CDR3: CASSLKTGQVEQFF

V: TRBV5-1
J: TRBJ2-7
size: -
D: -
DNA: TGCGCCAGCAGAGGGGGGGCCCACGGGGACCGGGAGCAGTACTTC
CDR3: CASRGGAHGDREQYF

V: TRBV5-4
J: TRBJ2-7
size: -
D: -
DNA: TGTGCCAGCAGCTTGGGGCAGGGGATTACTTACGAGCAGTACTTC
CDR3: CASSLGQGITYEQYF

V: TRBV2
J: TRBJ1-5
size: -
D: -
DNA: TGTGCCAGCAGTGCGCCGGGGACGGTTGTCAATCAGCCCCAGCATTTT
CDR3: CASSAPGTVVNQPQHF

V: TRBV5-4
J: TRBJ1-1
size: -
D: -
DNA: TGTGCCAGCAGCCGCCCCCAACAGGGTTTGGGGAACACTGAAGCTTTCTTT
CDR3: CASSRPQQGLGNTEAFF

V: TRBV5-1
J: TRBJ2-3
size: -
D: -
DNA: TGCGCCAGCAGCGGAGGTAGCGGAGCTAGCACAGATACGCAGTATTTT
CDR3: CASSGGSGASTDTQYF

V: TRBV18
J: TRBJ2-3
size: -
D: TRBD2
DNA: TGTGCCAGCTCACCACGGAAGCGGGAGGGCATCACAGATACGCAGTATTTT
CDR3: CASSPRKREGITDTQYF

V: TRBV5-5
J: TRBJ2-7
size: -
D: -
DNA: TGTGCCAGCAGCACTACAGGGATTTACGAGCAGTACTTC
CDR3: CASSTTGIYEQYF

V: TRBV14
J: TRBJ1-1
size: -
D: -
DNA: TGTGCCAGCAGCCCCACCTCTTGGTTCGACACTGAAGCTTTCTTT
CDR3: CASSPTSWFDTEAFF

V: TRBV9
J: TRBJ2-5
size: -
D: -
DNA: TGTGCCAGCAGCGTAGCTACGAGAGGGCAAGAGACCCAGTACTTC
CDR3: CASSVATRGQETQYF

V: TRBV20-1
J: TRBJ1-1
size: -
D: -
DNA: TGCAGTGCTCCGGCCCCCGGTGAAGCTTTCTTT
CDR3: CSAPAPGEAFF

V: TRBV6-5
J: TRBJ2-7
size: -
D: TRBD2
DNA: TGTGCCAGCGGTTTAGCGGGAGGGTCCTACGAGCAGTACTTC
CDR3: CASGLAGGSYEQYF

V: TRBV7-2
J: TRBJ1-5
size: -
D: -
DNA: TGTGCCAGCAGCTCTCAATTTCCAACAGGTTATAGCAATCAGCCCCAGCATTTT
CDR3: CASSSQFPTGYSNQPQHF

V: TRBV4-3
J: TRBJ2-1
size: -
D: TRBD2
DNA: TGCGCCAGCAGCCAAGAACTAGCGGCAAATGAGCAGTTCTTC
CDR3: CASSQELAANEQFF

V: TRBV2
J: TRBJ2-1
size: -
D: -
DNA: TGTGCCAGCAGCCCCGATTTGGCTGATGAGCAGTTCTTC
CDR3: CASSPDLADEQFF

V: TRBV5-1
J: TRBJ2-7
size: -
D: -
DNA: TGCGCCAGCAGCACAGGAGGACGGACCGCCGAGCAGTACTTC
CDR3: CASSTGGRTAEQYF

V: TRBV6-6
J: TRBJ1-5
size: -
D: -
DNA: TGTGCCAGCAGGTCCGACAAGGATTGGCAGCCCCAGCATTTT
CDR3: CASRSDKDWQPQHF

V: TRBV7-9
J: TRBJ1-4
size: once
D: -
DNA: TGTGCCAGCAGCCTGGGGACGTCTAATGAAAAACTGTTTTTT
CDR3: CASSLGTSNEKLFF

V: TRBV6-5
J: TRBJ2-7
size: -
D: -
DNA: TGTGCCAGCAGTTACTCCGCTGCGGGGACTGGCTACGAGCAGTACTTC
CDR3: CASSYSAAGTGYEQYF

V: TRBV18
J: TRBJ2-3
size: -
D: TRBD2
DNA: TGTGCCAGCTCACAGGGACTAGCGGAAGTAGATACGCAGTATTTT
CDR3: CASSQGLAEVDTQYF

V: TRBV9
J: TRBJ2-1
size: -
D: -
DNA: TGTGCCAGCAGCGCGACCCAGACCGTCAATGTAGAGCAGTTCTTC
CDR3: CASSATQTVNVEQFF

V: TRBV14
J: TRBJ1-1
size: -
D: -
DNA: TGTGCCAGCAGCCAAGACTGGCAGGGCACTGAAGCTTTCTTT
CDR3: CASSQDWQGTEAFF

V: TRBV15
J: TRBJ2-1
size: -
D: -
DNA: TGTGCCACCAGCAGAGATCGGGGGACTCCCTCCTACAATGAGCAGTTCTTC
CDR3: CATSRDRGTPSYNEQFF

V: TRBV10-1
J: TRBJ2-7
size: -
D: TRBD1
DNA: TGCGCCAGCAGTCGGACAGGGGGAATCTCCTACGAGCAGTACTTC
CDR3: CASSRTGGISYEQYF

V: TRBV7-2
J: TRBJ2-7
size: -
D: -
DNA: TGTGCCAGCAGCTTAGCGCTAGGGGCCGACTCCTACGAGCAGTACTTC
CDR3: CASSLALGADSYEQYF

V: TRBV5-1
J: TRBJ1-1
size: -
D: -
DNA: TGCGCCAGCAGCGCGAGCCGGTGGAAAGTGGACCAGATGAACACTGAAGCTTTCTTT
CDR3: CASSASRWKVDQMNTEAFF

V: TRBV18
J: TRBJ2-2
size: -
D: TRBD2
DNA: TGTGCCAGCTCACGGTCTCTAGCGGGAGCCGCGAACACCGGGGAGCTGTTTTTT
CDR3: CASSRSLAGAANTGELFF

V: TRBV29-1
J: TRBJ1-5
size: -
D: -
DNA: TGCAGCGTTGGAAGTCATAGCAATCAGCCCCAGCATTTT
CDR3: CSVGSHSNQPQHF

V: TRBV5-1
J: TRBJ2-3
size: -
D: TRBD1
DNA: TGCGCCAGCAGTCCTGCCCTCCGGACAGGAACCCTAGATACGCAGTATTTT
CDR3: CASSPALRTGTLDTQYF

V: TRBV29-1
J: TRBJ1-1
size: -
D: -
DNA: TGCAGCGTTGGTTTTCTAGGGTTGCACACTGAAGCTTTCTTT
CDR3: CSVGFLGLHTEAFF

V: TRBV4-1
J: TRBJ2-5
size: -
D: -
DNA: TGCGCCAGCAGCCATCAGAGGGTCCTCTCTACCCAAGAGACCCAGTACTTC
CDR3: CASSHQRVLSTQETQYF

V: TRBV5-1
J: TRBJ2-5
size: -
D: -
DNA: TGCGCCAGCAGCTTCCAACAGCCCGAAGAGACCCAGTACTTC
CDR3: CASSFQQPEETQYF

V: TRBV5-1
J: TRBJ2-7
size: -
D: -
DNA: TGCGCCAGCAGCTTCGACTACTACGAGCAGTACTTC
CDR3: CASSFDYYEQYF

V: TRBV5-6
J: TRBJ2-7
size: -
D: -
DNA: TGTGCCAGCAGCCCGGCCCTGGCCTACGAGCAGTACTTC
CDR3: CASSPALAYEQYF

V: TRBV5-1
J: TRBJ2-5
size: -
D: TRBD2
DNA: TGCGCCAGCAGCTTCGGGACTAGCGTACAAGAGACCCAGTACTTC
CDR3: CASSFGTSVQETQYF

V: TRBV7-2
J: TRBJ2-6
size: -
D: -
DNA: TGTGCCAGCAGCCCCTGGGGTGCCTCTGGGGCCAACGTCCTGACTTTC
CDR3: CASSPWGASGANVLTF

V: TRBV28
J: TRBJ2-1
size: -
D: TRBD2
DNA: TGTGCCAGCAGTGCTAGTGGACTAGTGCCATATAATGAGCAGTTCTTC
CDR3: CASSASGLVPYNEQFF

V: TRBV7-9
J: TRBJ2-5
size: -
D: -
DNA: TGTGCCAGCAGCTTAAGGGGGGAGACCCAGTACTTC
CDR3: CASSLRGETQYF

V: TRBV10-1
J: TRBJ1-1
size: -
D: -
DNA: TGCGCCAGCAGTGAACAGTCGAACACTGAAGCTTTCTTT
CDR3: CASSEQSNTEAFF